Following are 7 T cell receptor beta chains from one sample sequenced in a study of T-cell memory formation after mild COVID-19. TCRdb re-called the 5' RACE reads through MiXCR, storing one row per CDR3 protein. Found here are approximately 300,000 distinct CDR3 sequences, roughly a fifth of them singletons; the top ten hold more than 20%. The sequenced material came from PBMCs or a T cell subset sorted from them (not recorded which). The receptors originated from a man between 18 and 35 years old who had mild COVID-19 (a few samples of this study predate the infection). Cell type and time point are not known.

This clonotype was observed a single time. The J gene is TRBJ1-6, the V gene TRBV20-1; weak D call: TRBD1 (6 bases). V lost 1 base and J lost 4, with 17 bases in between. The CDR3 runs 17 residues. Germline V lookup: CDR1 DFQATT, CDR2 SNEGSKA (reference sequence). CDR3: CSARGRGRQAYNSPLHF. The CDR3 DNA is TGCAGTGCTAGAGGTCGGGGCCGACAGGCATATAATTCACCCCTCCACTTT.

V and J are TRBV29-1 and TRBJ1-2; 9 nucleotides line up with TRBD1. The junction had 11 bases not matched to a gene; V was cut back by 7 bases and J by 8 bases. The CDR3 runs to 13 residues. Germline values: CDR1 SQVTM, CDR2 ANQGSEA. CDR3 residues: CSGRTGDLEGYTF. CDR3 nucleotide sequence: TGCAGCGGCCGGACAGGGGATCTGGAAGGCTACACCTTC.

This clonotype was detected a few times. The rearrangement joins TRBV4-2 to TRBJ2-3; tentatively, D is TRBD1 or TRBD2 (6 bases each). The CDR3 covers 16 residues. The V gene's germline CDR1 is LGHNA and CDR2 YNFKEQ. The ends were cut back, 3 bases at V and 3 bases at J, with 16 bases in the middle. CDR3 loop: CASSHLQGGTTDTQYF. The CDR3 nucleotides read TGTGCCAGCAGCCATTTACAGGGTGGGACTACAGATACGCAGTATTTT.

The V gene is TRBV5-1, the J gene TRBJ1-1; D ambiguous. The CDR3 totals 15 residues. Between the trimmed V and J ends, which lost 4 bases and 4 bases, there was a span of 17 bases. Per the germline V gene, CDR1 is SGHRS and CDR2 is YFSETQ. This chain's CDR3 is CASSQMGVGGTEAFF. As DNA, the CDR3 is TGCGCCAGCAGCCAGATGGGTGTCGGAGGCACTGAAGCTTTCTTT. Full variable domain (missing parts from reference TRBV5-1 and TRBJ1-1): KAGVTQTPRYLIKTRGQQVTLSCSPISGHRSVSWYQQTPGQGLQFLFEYFSETQRNKGNFPGRFSGRQFSNSRSEMNVSTLELGDSALYLCASSQMGVGGTEAFFGQGTRLTVV.

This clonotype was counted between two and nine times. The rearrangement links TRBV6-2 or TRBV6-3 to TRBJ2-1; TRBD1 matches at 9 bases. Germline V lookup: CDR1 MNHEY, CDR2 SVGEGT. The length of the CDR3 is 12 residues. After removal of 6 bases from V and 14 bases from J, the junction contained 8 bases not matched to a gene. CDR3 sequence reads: CASRNPRDREFF. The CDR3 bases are TGTGCCAGCAGGAACCCCCGGGACAGGGAGTTCTTC.

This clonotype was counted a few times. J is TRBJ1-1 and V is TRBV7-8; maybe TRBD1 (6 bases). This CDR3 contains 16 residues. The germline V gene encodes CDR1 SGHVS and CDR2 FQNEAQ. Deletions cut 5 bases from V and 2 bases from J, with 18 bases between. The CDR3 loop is CASSPRTALTNTEAFF. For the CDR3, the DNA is TGTGCCAGCAGCCCCCGGACAGCCCTGACCAACACTGAAGCTTTCTTT. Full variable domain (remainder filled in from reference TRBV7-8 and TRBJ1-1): GAGVSQSPRYKVAKRGQDVALRCDPISGHVSLFWYQQALGQGPEFLTYFQNEAQLDKSGLPSDRFFAERPEGSVSTLKIQRTQQEDSAVYLCASSPRTALTNTEAFFGQGTRLTVV.

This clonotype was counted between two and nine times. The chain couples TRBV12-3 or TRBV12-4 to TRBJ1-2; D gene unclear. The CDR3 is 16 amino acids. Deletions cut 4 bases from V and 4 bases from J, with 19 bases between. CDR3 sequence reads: CASSSPWGGSGYGYTF. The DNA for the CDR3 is TGTGCCAGCAGTTCCCCCTGGGGAGGGAGCGGCTATGGCTACACCTTC.